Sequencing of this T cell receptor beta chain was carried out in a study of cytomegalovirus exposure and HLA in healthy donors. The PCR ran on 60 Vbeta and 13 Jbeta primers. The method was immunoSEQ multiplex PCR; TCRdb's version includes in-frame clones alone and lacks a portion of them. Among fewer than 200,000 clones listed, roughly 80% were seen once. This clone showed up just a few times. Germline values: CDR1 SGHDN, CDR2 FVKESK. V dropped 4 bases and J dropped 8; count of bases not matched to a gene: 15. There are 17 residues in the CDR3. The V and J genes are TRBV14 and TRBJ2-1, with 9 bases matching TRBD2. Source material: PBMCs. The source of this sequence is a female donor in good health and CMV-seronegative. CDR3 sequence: CASSPLGRAGGGDEQFF. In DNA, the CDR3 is TGTGCCAGCAGCCCCTTGGGGAGAGCGGGAGGAGGAGATGAGCAGTTCTTC.